A single sample gave rise to the 21 T cell receptor beta chains below, sequenced in a study of T cells after yellow fever vaccination. TCRdb reprocessed the 5' RACE reads via MiXCR and lists one record per CDR3 protein. The data show 550,000 or so distinct CDR3 sequences, under 25% seen once. This specimen was PBMCs, taken 15 days after the yellow fever booster vaccination. The receptors come from a young man who received the YFV17D yellow fever vaccine.

This clonotype was recorded a few times. The chain uses TRBV5-5 and TRBJ1-5; a possible D gene is TRBD1 (5 bases). Between the trimmed V and J ends, which lost 4 bases and 4 bases, there was a span of 9 bases. The CDR3 totals 13 residues. Germline CDR1 is SGHKS and CDR2 is YYEKEE (reference sequence). As DNA, the CDR3 is TGTGCCAGCAGCCGAGGGGAAAATCAGCCCCAGCATTTT. It specifies CASSRGENQPQHF.

The chain is built from TRBV7-2 and TRBJ2-3; the match to TRBD2 covers 9 bases. The V gene end was trimmed by 3 bases and the J gene end by 5 bases; junction bases not matched to a gene: 12. This CDR3 region has 17 residues. Germline V gene lookup returns CDR1 SGHTA and CDR2 FQGNSA. In nucleotides, the CDR3 is TGTGCCAGCAGCTTCGTAGCGGGAGCACGGCCGAAAGATACGCAGTATTTT. Translating gives CASSFVAGARPKDTQYF.

This clonotype has just a few counts. V gene TRBV11-1 combines with J gene TRBJ2-2; D may be TRBD1 (5 bases). Germline CDR1 and CDR2: SGHAT and FQDESV (reference sequence). CDR3 length: 18 residues. The ends were cut back, 3 bases at V and 7 bases at J, with 24 bases in the middle. CDR3 sequence (DNA): TGTGCCAGCAGCTTCCACCGAACGTCCCAGGGCTGGAACGGGGAGCTGTTTTTT. Amino acids: CASSFHRTSQGWNGELFF.

This chain uses TRBV11-2 with TRBJ2-5; D is possibly TRBD2 (6 bases). Germline CDR1 is SGHAT and CDR2 is FQNNGV. The CDR3 runs 19 residues. Trimming took 5 bases from V and 1 from J, leaving 26 bases between them. CDR3 bases: TGTGCCAGCAGCCCTATCGCCAGTCGGATGGCGGGGTTCCAAGAGACCCAGTACTTC. Translating it yields CASSPIASRMAGFQETQYF.

The gene calls are TRBV6-1 and TRBJ1-5, with D unresolved. Germline V gives CDR1 MNHNS, CDR2 SASEGT. The CDR3 is 14 amino acids. V was shortened by 4 bases and J by 5 bases, with 12 bases between the two germline ends. The DNA of the CDR3 is TGTGCCAGCAGTGGGACCTTCGGGGATCAGCCCCAGCATTTT. This encodes CASSGTFGDQPQHF.

The chain combines TRBV7-9 with TRBJ2-7, with TRBD1 as a possible D gene (7 bases). Trimming left V 5 bases short and J 5 bases short, with 19 bases between. The V gene's germline CDR1 is SEHNR and CDR2 FQNEAQ (reference sequence). The CDR3 spans 15 residues. The CDR3 reads CASSGGGPTGDEQYF. As DNA, the CDR3 is TGTGCCAGCAGCGGTGGAGGGCCTACAGGGGACGAGCAGTACTTC.

This clonotype has a handful of counts. This sequence joins TRBV4-1 and TRBJ1-5; D might be TRBD1 (5 bases). The CDR3 length is 16 residues. CDR1 is MGHRA and CDR2 is YSYEKL in the germline V gene. Trimming removed 6 bases at V and 0 bases at J, with 15 bases between. Here the CDR3 reads CASSPQGGLSNQPQHF. The CDR3 nucleotides read TGCGCCAGCAGTCCCCAGGGTGGGCTTAGCAATCAGCCCCAGCATTTT.

The V and J genes are TRBV7-2 and TRBJ2-1; a weak D match, TRBD2 (6 bases). Germline CDR1 reads SGHTA; CDR2 reads FQGNSA. V dropped 5 bases and J dropped 9 bases, with 14 bases sitting between them. This CDR3 is 13 amino acids long. The CDR3 coding sequence is TGTGCCAGCAGCCATGGGCGGGAAGGTGAGCAGTTCTTC. Translating it yields CASSHGREGEQFF.

For this clonotype: A read error may be the cause here, since a much bigger clone is one base away. Written as DNA, the CDR3 is TGTGCCATCAGTGAGTACTACGAGCAGTACTTC. It encodes CAISEYYEQYF. The V and J genes are TRBV10-3 and TRBJ2-7; D gene ambiguous. V lost 1 base to trimming and J lost 3 bases, with 1 base between them. Germline V lookup: CDR1 ENHRY, CDR2 SYGVKD. The CDR3 is made up of 11 amino acids.

V usage is TRBV9 and J usage is TRBJ2-1, with D maybe TRBD2 (6 bases). V was clipped by 0 bases and J by 4 bases, with 11 bases between them. CDR1 and CDR2 (germline): SGDLS, YYNGEE. The CDR3 runs 15 residues. The CDR3: CASSVVGGLYNEQFF. The CDR3 nucleotides read TGTGCCAGCAGCGTAGTCGGGGGACTGTACAATGAGCAGTTCTTC.

This clonotype was counted a few times. The V call is TRBV7-2, the J call TRBJ2-3, with D possibly being TRBD2 (5 bases). Trimming took 0 bases from V and 3 from J, leaving 10 bases between them. The CDR3 is 15 amino acids. Germline V lookup: CDR1 SGHTA, CDR2 FQGNSA. The CDR3 is CASSLAGVVTDTQYF. The CDR3 coding sequence is TGTGCCAGCAGCTTAGCGGGAGTAGTTACAGATACGCAGTATTTT.

This clonotype has just a few counts. The V gene is TRBV28, the J gene TRBJ2-7, with 10 bases lining up with TRBD1. Trimming took 4 bases from V and 3 from J; bases not matched to a gene: 6. The germline gives CDR1 MDHEN, CDR2 SYDVKM. CDR3 size: 15 residues. CDR3 DNA sequence: TGTGCCAGCAGTTCCGGGACAGGGGTTGGCTACGAGCAGTACTTC. Its protein is CASSSGTGVGYEQYF.

This clonotype showed up just a few times. The chain recombines TRBV12-3 or TRBV12-4 with TRBJ2-2; D uncertain. This CDR3 spans 14 amino acids. Trimming stripped 4 bases from V and 6 bases from J, with 12 bases between. The DNA for the CDR3 is TGTGCCAGCAGTTCTGGGATTTTGGCCGGGGAGCTGTTTTTT. It is translated as CASSSGILAGELFF.

The chain has TRBV7-8 and TRBJ2-2; no definite D call. The CDR3 contains 16 residues. The ends were cut back, 8 bases at V and 6 bases at J, with 22 bases in the middle. Germline V gene sequence: CDR1 SGHVS, CDR2 FQNEAQ. CDR3: CASGPGLLRGAGELFF. The CDR3 coding sequence is TGTGCCAGCGGACCCGGGCTCCTCAGAGGCGCCGGGGAGCTGTTTTTT.

V gene TRBV20-1 combines with J gene TRBJ1-1; the D is unclear. Germline V gene sequence: CDR1 DFQATT, CDR2 SNEGSKA (reference sequence). The V and J ends lost 6 bases and 4 bases respectively, with 9 bases between them. The CDR3 has 11 amino acids. CDR3 residues: CSAKDGTEAFF. Here the CDR3 DNA reads TGCAGTGCCAAGGACGGCACTGAAGCTTTCTTT.

This clonotype was detected ten times or more. This chain uses TRBV7-6 with TRBJ1-1, with D perhaps TRBD1 (5 bases). This CDR3 comprises 15 residues. CDR1 is SGHVS and CDR2 is FNYEAQ in the germline V gene. Trimming stripped 5 bases from V and 2 bases from J, with 15 bases between. The CDR3 reads CASSVGRGVNTEAFF. CDR3 nucleotide sequence: TGTGCCAGCAGCGTGGGGCGGGGTGTAAACACTGAAGCTTTCTTT.

This clonotype was picked up a small number of times. This chain uses TRBV2 with TRBJ2-5; 9 bases fit TRBD1. Looked up from germline, CDR1 is SNHLY and CDR2 is FYNNEI. CDR3 length equals 14 residues. With V trimmed by 6 bases and J by 4 bases, 6 bases remained unmatched. The CDR3 sequence: CASRAGQGRETQYF. The DNA of the CDR3 is TGTGCCAGCAGAGCGGGACAGGGCCGAGAGACCCAGTACTTC.

At least ten counts were recorded for this clonotype. This chain uses TRBV7-9 with TRBJ1-2, with a possible D match to TRBD1 (6 bases). CDR3 length: 12 amino acids. CDR1 is SEHNR and CDR2 is FQNEAQ in the germline V gene (reference sequence). The V and J ends lost 5 bases and 4 bases respectively, with 8 bases between them. CDR3 loop: CASSMTGYGYTF. CDR3 nucleotides: TGTGCCAGCAGCATGACAGGCTATGGCTACACCTTC.

The V gene is TRBV29-1, the J gene TRBJ2-1; 7 nucleotides agree with TRBD1. The CDR3 length is 12 residues. CDR1 and CDR2 from the germline V gene are SQVTM and ANQGSEA. Trimming cost V 8 bases and J 5 bases; bases outside gene matches: 6. The CDR3 nucleotides are TGCAGCACACACAGGGGTAACAATGAGCAGTTCTTC. Amino acids: CSTHRGNNEQFF.

The V gene is TRBV7-9, the J gene TRBJ1-6; the D gene is possibly TRBD1 (5 bases). The V gene's germline CDR1 is SEHNR and CDR2 FQNEAQ (reference sequence). This CDR3 region has 16 residues. The ends were cut back, 1 base at V and 8 bases at J, with 15 bases in the middle. CDR3 region: CASSLGGDLGHSPLHF. CDR3 in DNA: TGTGCCAGCAGCTTAGGAGGGGACCTAGGCCATTCACCCCTCCACTTT. Full variable domain (rest looked up from reference TRBV7-9 and TRBJ1-6): DTGVSQNPRHKITKRGQNVTFRCDPISEHNRLYWYRQTLGQGPEFLTYFQNEAQLEKSRLLSDRFSAERPKGSFSTLEIQRTEQGDSAMYLCASSLGGDLGHSPLHFGNGTRLTVT.

This clonotype was found a few times. The chain joins TRBV6-5 to TRBJ2-3, with D tentatively TRBD1 (6 bases). Deletions cut 0 bases from V and 12 bases from J, with 16 bases between. The CDR3 loop spans 14 amino acids. Germline assignment: CDR1 MNHEY and CDR2 SVGAGI. The CDR3 sequence: CASSYSNGQGSQYF. CDR3 DNA sequence: TGTGCCAGCAGTTACTCGAACGGGCAGGGGAGTCAGTATTTT.